One and the same sample provided the 10 T cell receptor beta chains below, sequenced in a study of T cell changes during pregnancy in multiple sclerosis. Clones were sequenced by immunoSEQ multiplex PCR, and TCRdb holds only the in-frame ones, with some missing. The table lists some 40,000 clones, 94% of them singletons, with about 0.4% in the top ten. The material sequenced was CD4+ T cells from peripheral blood mononuclear cells, taken in the second trimester of pregnancy. Receptor source: a female donor with multiple sclerosis, enrolled in a pregnancy study.

The table lists this clone with a count of one. The genes are TRBV10-3 and TRBJ2-7; tentatively, D is TRBD1 (6 bases). V was cut by 5 bases and J by 0 bases, with 11 bases left in between. CDR1 and CDR2 from the germline V gene are ENHRY and SYGVKD. The CDR3 runs 14 residues. The CDR3 loop is CAISQATGSYEQYF. The CDR3 DNA reads as TGTGCCATCAGTCAAGCGACAGGCTCCTACGAGCAGTACTTC.

This clone is a singleton in its sample. The chain couples TRBV5-4 to TRBJ1-1; D perhaps matches TRBD1 (6 bases). Trimming took 0 bases from V and 2 from J, leaving 11 bases between them. The V gene's germline CDR1 is SGHNT and CDR2 YYREEE (reference sequence). The CDR3 has 15 residues. The CDR3 protein is CASSLEGGGNTEAFF. The CDR3 coding sequence is TGTGCCAGCAGCTTGGAAGGGGGGGGCAACACTGAAGCTTTCTTT.

This chain links TRBV2 with TRBJ2-7, with 12 bases fitting TRBD1. Trimming cost V 7 bases and J 4 bases; bases outside gene matches: 5. The CDR3 has 14 amino acids. Per germline, CDR1 SNHLY and CDR2 FYNNEI. The CDR3 DNA sequence: TGTGCCAGCAACCGGGGACAGGGGGCTTACGAGCAGTACTTC. This codes for CASNRGQGAYEQYF.

The genes are TRBV27 and TRBJ2-7; TRBD2 aligns across 13 bases. This CDR3 comprises 15 residues. Germline V gene lookup returns CDR1 MNHEY and CDR2 SMNVEV (reference sequence). V trimming: 4 bases; J trimming: 3 bases; junction bases outside the gene matches: 3. In DNA, the CDR3 is TGTGCCAGCAGTTACAGACTAGCGGGGGGCTACGAGCAGTACTTC. This sequence encodes CASSYRLAGGYEQYF.

This clone was observed once. The chain joins TRBV2 to TRBJ2-7; D may be TRBD1 (6 bases). The germline CDR1 and CDR2 sequences are SNHLY and FYNNEI. Trimming left V 1 base short and J 6 bases short, with 19 bases between. The CDR3 is made up of 16 amino acids. CDR3 DNA: TGTGCCAGCAGTGAAGTAGCAGGGGTCTTCTCGGGCGAGCAGTACTTC. Amino acid sequence: CASSEVAGVFSGEQYF.

This rearrangement joins TRBV18 to TRBJ1-5, with 12 nucleotides matching TRBD1. In germline, CDR1 is KGHSH, CDR2 LQKENI. V lost 3 bases to trimming and J lost 7 bases; unmatched junction nucleotides: 4. This CDR3 spans 15 amino acids. In DNA form, the CDR3 reads TGTGCCAGCTCACCCGGGACAGGGGGCTGGCAGCCCCAGCATTTT. Protein sequence: CASSPGTGGWQPQHF.

This chain connects TRBV5-1 to TRBJ2-3, with TRBD2 matching over 10 bases. Germline V CDR1 and CDR2: SGHRS, YFSETQ. CDR3 length: 16 residues. Trimming cost V 1 base and J 2 bases; bases outside gene matches: 4. DNA for the CDR3: TGCGCCAGCAGCTTGACAGCGGGGGGGTACACAGATACGCAGTATTTT. Amino acid sequence: CASSLTAGGYTDTQYF.

The V and J genes are TRBV13 and TRBJ2-5; 11 nucleotides align to TRBD2. The ends lost 3 bases at V and 5 bases at J; junction bases unmatched: 2. CDR1 and CDR2 (germline): PRHDT, FYEKMQ (reference sequence). This CDR3 has 14 residues. The CDR3 loop is CASSFSGGAETQYF. The CDR3 coding sequence is TGTGCCAGCAGCTTTAGCGGGGGGGCCGAGACCCAGTACTTC.

V is TRBV11-2 and J is TRBJ1-3; D not certain. Trimming removed 2 bases at V and 1 base at J, with 6 bases between. CDR3 length: 14 amino acids. Germline CDR1 and CDR2: SGHAT and FQNNGV. The CDR3 nucleotides are TGTGCCAGCAGCTTAACTCTATCTGGAAACACCATATATTTT. Translated, it gives CASSLTLSGNTIYF.

The chain recombines TRBV7-9 with TRBJ2-7; TRBD2 might be the D (5 bases). The CDR3 loop spans 15 amino acids. In germline, CDR1 is SEHNR, CDR2 FQNEAQ (reference sequence). The ends were cut back, 5 bases at V and 0 bases at J, with 14 bases in the middle. CDR3 DNA: TGTGCCAGCAGCCCCCGGACTGCCAACTCCTACGAGCAGTACTTC. Its translation: CASSPRTANSYEQYF.